The 23 T cell receptor beta chains listed next were all sequenced from one sample in a study of blood T cell repertoires in COVID-19. Libraries were prepared by immunoSEQ multiplex PCR; TCRdb keeps only in-frame clonotypes and omits some of them. The top ten clones hold around a sixth of a sample with more than 300,000 clones, roughly 90% of them seen once. Source material: PBMCs or T cells enriched from blood (not recorded which). These receptors were obtained from a woman aged 25-40 years who had recovered from COVID-19.

The rearrangement uses TRBV28 and TRBJ2-7, with 7 bases lining up with TRBD1. The CDR3 covers 15 residues. The trim removed 6 bases at V and 0 bases at J, leaving 8 bases unmatched. In germline, CDR1 is MDHEN, CDR2 SYDVKM. The CDR3 spells CASRTGTAASYEQYF. The CDR3 bases are TGTGCCAGCAGGACTGGGACAGCAGCCTCCTACGAGCAGTACTTC.

This chain joins TRBV4-1 and TRBJ2-1, with 11 bases that match TRBD2. Germline trimming cut 4 bases from V and 4 bases from J; bases unmatched to any gene: 3. This CDR3 region has 15 residues. From germline, CDR1 is MGHRA and CDR2 YSYEKL. CDR3 nucleotide sequence: TGCGCCAGCAGCCTCATAGCGGGAGGGTACAATGAGCAGTTCTTC. It is translated as CASSLIAGGYNEQFF.

V usage is TRBV11-3 and J usage is TRBJ1-3; D gene uncertain. The germline V and J ends were trimmed by 5 bases and 4 bases, with 6 bases remaining between them. Germline V gene data show CDR1 as SGHNT and CDR2 as YENEEA. The CDR3 has 12 residues. CDR3 region: CASSNSGNTIYF. CDR3 in DNA: TGTGCCAGCAGCAACTCAGGAAACACCATATATTTT.

This chain uses TRBV29-1 with TRBJ2-3, with a weak D call TRBD2 (6 bases). The CDR3 spans 15 residues. The germline V gene has CDR1 SQVTM and CDR2 ANQGSEA. Deletions cut 7 bases from V and 3 bases from J, with 20 bases between. The CDR3 here is CSASGGGTWTDTQYF. The CDR3 DNA sequence: TGCAGCGCCTCGGGTGGGGGGACGTGGACAGATACGCAGTATTTT.

Comment on this clone: Other nucleotide sequences in the sample specify the same CDR3. The rearrangement joins TRBV9 to TRBJ1-4; TRBD1 is a possible D gene (6 bases). The V and J ends lost 0 bases and 5 bases respectively, with 8 bases between them. CDR3 length: 14 amino acids. CDR1 is SGDLS and CDR2 is YYNGEE in the germline V gene. Written as DNA, the CDR3 is TGTGCCAGCAGCGTAGGGCAGGGGAATGAAAAACTGTTTTTT. Translation: CASSVGQGNEKLFF.

The chain couples TRBV15 to TRBJ1-2; weak D call: TRBD1 (5 bases). CDR1 and CDR2 from the germline V gene are LNHNV and YYDKDF (reference sequence). V was pared by 2 bases and J by 7 bases, with 20 bases between. The CDR3 sequence is 16 residues long. CDR3 in DNA: TGTGCCACCAGCAGAACAAATATTCAGGGTACGCCTGGCTACACCTTC. Its protein is CATSRTNIQGTPGYTF.

The rearrangement uses TRBV11-1 and TRBJ1-4; D gene unclear. The CDR3 consists of 15 residues. CDR1 and CDR2 (germline): SGHAT, FQDESV (reference sequence). The V gene lost 4 bases and the J gene lost 8 bases, with 17 bases spanning the gap. CDR3 bases: TGTGCCAGCAGCTCCGGAGCCTTCTCAACGGAAAAACTGTTTTTT. It codes for CASSSGAFSTEKLFF.

J is TRBJ1-5 and V is TRBV12-3 or TRBV12-4, with D possibly TRBD1 on 5 matching bases. CDR3 length equals 13 residues. V dropped 3 bases and J dropped 9 bases, with 12 bases sitting between them. CDR3 sequence: CASSLWQGGPQHF. CDR3 DNA: TGTGCCAGCAGTTTGTGGCAGGGCGGGCCCCAGCATTTT.

The chain recombines TRBV5-6 with TRBJ2-6, with 8 bases that match TRBD1. The germline CDR1 and CDR2 sequences are SGHDT and YYEEEE. This CDR3 spans 19 amino acids. J gave up 1 base and V 0 bases, and 9 bases lay outside the gene matches. CDR3 region: CASSLVDRVLLSGANVLTF. The CDR3 DNA reads TGTGCCAGCAGCTTGGTGGACAGGGTATTATTATCTGGGGCCAACGTCCTGACTTTC. The full variable domain, in which reference TRBV5-6 and TRBJ2-6 provide the parts outside the CDR3, is DAGVTQSPTHLIKTRGQQVTLRCSPKSGHDTVSWYQQALGQGPQFIFQYYEEEERQRGNFPDRFSGHQFPNYSSELNVNALLLGDSALYLCASSLVDRVLLSGANVLTFGAGSRLTVL.

The chain couples TRBV4-3 to TRBJ2-1; 14 bases agree with TRBD2. This CDR3 has 16 amino acids. V lost 3 bases and J lost 4; bases outside the gene matches: 2. Germline V gene sequence: CDR1 LGHNA, CDR2 YSLEER. CDR3 protein: CASSQRLAGGYNEQFF. CDR3 nucleotides: TGCGCCAGCAGCCAGAGACTAGCGGGAGGGTACAATGAGCAGTTCTTC.

This clone was found a few times. The chain joins TRBV5-1 to TRBJ1-2; D possibly corresponds to TRBD1 (6 bases). The CDR3 extends over 13 amino acids. Germline-derived CDR1 and CDR2 are SGHRS and YFSETQ. The V gene lost 2 bases and the J gene lost 4 bases, with 9 bases spanning the gap. The CDR3 loop is CASSFDRTYGYTF. The CDR3 nucleotides read TGCGCCAGCAGCTTTGACAGGACCTATGGCTACACCTTC.

The CDR3 is CASRGQLGETQYF. The DNA of the CDR3 is TGTGCCAGCAGAGGACAGTTAGGGGAGACCCAGTACTTC. This sequence joins TRBV6-5 and TRBJ2-5; perhaps TRBD1 as D (6 bases). Germline lookup yields CDR1 MNHEY and CDR2 SVGAGI. Trimming cost V 6 bases and J 5 bases, with 13 bases left between them. The CDR3 is 13 residues long.

This chain connects TRBV7-2 to TRBJ1-3, with D unresolved. Germline-derived CDR1 and CDR2 are SGHTA and FQGNSA. Trimming took 3 bases from V and 0 from J, leaving 6 bases between them. The CDR3 has 14 amino acids. The CDR3 DNA sequence: TGTGCCAGCAGCTTCGGGGTCTCTGGAAACACCATATATTTT. Translating gives CASSFGVSGNTIYF.

CDR3 nucleotides: TGTGCCAGCAGGGCTTTGAGGGAGGCCACTGAAGCTTTCTTT. Protein product: CASRALREATEAFF. The rearrangement links TRBV2 to TRBJ1-1, with no clear D. V shed 6 bases and J shed 4 bases, with 15 bases lying between them. The CDR3 contains 14 residues. Germline V gene data show CDR1 as SNHLY and CDR2 as FYNNEI.

The gene calls are TRBV4-1 and TRBJ2-3; TRBD1 is a possible D gene (5 bases). V lost 6 bases to trimming and J lost 5 bases, with 18 bases between them. The CDR3 is made up of 15 amino acids. Per germline, CDR1 MGHRA and CDR2 YSYEKL. In DNA, the CDR3 is TGCGCCAGCAGTCCGACACTCCCTAGGGGAGATACGCAGTATTTT. As protein: CASSPTLPRGDTQYF.

The genes are TRBV9 and TRBJ2-3, with 12 bases identical to TRBD2. This CDR3 contains 16 residues. CDR1 is SGDLS, CDR2 YYNGEE, per germline. Losses at the gene ends were 5 bases for V and 2 bases for J; bases not matched to a gene: 6. CDR3 nucleotide sequence: TGTGCCAGCAGTGTCGGACTAGCGGGGCACACAGATACGCAGTATTTT. Protein: CASSVGLAGHTDTQYF.

A note on this clone: The same CDR3 is also encoded by other DNA sequences in this sample. The chain uses TRBV12-3 or TRBV12-4 and TRBJ1-5, with a possible D match to TRBD1 (5 bases). The length of the CDR3 is 13 residues. Trimming stripped 1 base from V and 4 bases from J, with 5 bases between. The CDR3 DNA is TGTGCCAGCAGTTTAGGACAGAATCAGCCCCAGCATTTT. Amino acids: CASSLGQNQPQHF.

The chain joins TRBV7-3 to TRBJ2-6; 8 bases are shared with TRBD1. From germline, CDR1 is SGHTA and CDR2 FQGTGA. V was clipped by 5 bases and J by 1 base; unmatched bases: 7. This CDR3 has 17 residues. The CDR3 DNA is TGTGCCAGCAGCCCGGGCAGGGGGCCATCTGGGGCCAACGTCCTGACTTTC. Translating gives CASSPGRGPSGANVLTF.

The chain links TRBV7-2 to TRBJ1-1; a weak D match, TRBD1 (5 bases). The V gene lost 3 bases and the J gene lost 0 bases, with 8 bases spanning the gap. Germline V gene lookup returns CDR1 SGHTA and CDR2 FQGNSA. CDR3 length: 14 amino acids. CDR3 sequence (DNA): TGTGCCAGCAGCTTTGGGGGGGTGAACACTGAAGCTTTCTTT. It yields the protein CASSFGGVNTEAFF.

This clone was found once. The chain recombines TRBV28 with TRBJ1-5, with 8 nucleotides matching TRBD1. Per the germline V gene, CDR1 is MDHEN and CDR2 is SYDVKM. The CDR3 covers 15 residues. Trimming took 7 bases from V and 3 from J; bases not matched to a gene: 8. CDR3 protein: CASTQTGGYNQPQHF. CDR3 DNA: TGTGCCAGCACCCAAACAGGGGGATACAATCAGCCCCAGCATTTT. Together with reference TRBV28 and TRBJ1-5, the CDR3 gives the full variable domain: DVKVTQSSRYLVKRTGEKVFLECVQDMDHENMFWYRQDPGLGLRLIYFSYDVKMKEKGDIPEGYSVSREKKERFSLILESASTNQTSMYLCASTQTGGYNQPQHFGDGTRLSIL.

The rearrangement joins TRBV11-2 to TRBJ1-1, with D unclear. Deletions cut 3 bases from V and 1 base from J, with 9 bases between. The CDR3 spans 14 residues. Per germline, CDR1 SGHAT and CDR2 FQNNGV. The CDR3 DNA is TGTGCCAGCAGCTTGGGCAGTTGGAACACTGAAGCTTTCTTT. Amino acids: CASSLGSWNTEAFF.

The chain uses TRBV3-1 (or the pseudogene TRBV3-2) and TRBJ1-4; 8 nucleotides agree with TRBD1. This CDR3 is built from 16 residues. Trimming cost V 4 bases and J 8 bases; bases outside gene matches: 12. The germline gives CDR1 LGHDT, CDR2 YNNKEL (reference sequence). The CDR3 protein is CASSRGQGRVEEKLFF. The CDR3 nucleotides read TGTGCCAGCAGCCGAGGACAGGGTAGGGTAGAGGAAAAACTGTTTTTT.

The chain employs TRBV28 and TRBJ2-1; 11 bases fit TRBD2. Per germline, CDR1 MDHEN and CDR2 SYDVKM. After removal of 5 bases from V and 1 base from J, the junction contained 13 bases not matched to a gene. This CDR3 region has 19 residues. The CDR3 sequence: CASSHSGRAGRGSYNEQFF. The CDR3 coding sequence is TGTGCCAGCAGTCATAGCGGGAGGGCCGGTCGTGGGTCCTACAATGAGCAGTTCTTC.